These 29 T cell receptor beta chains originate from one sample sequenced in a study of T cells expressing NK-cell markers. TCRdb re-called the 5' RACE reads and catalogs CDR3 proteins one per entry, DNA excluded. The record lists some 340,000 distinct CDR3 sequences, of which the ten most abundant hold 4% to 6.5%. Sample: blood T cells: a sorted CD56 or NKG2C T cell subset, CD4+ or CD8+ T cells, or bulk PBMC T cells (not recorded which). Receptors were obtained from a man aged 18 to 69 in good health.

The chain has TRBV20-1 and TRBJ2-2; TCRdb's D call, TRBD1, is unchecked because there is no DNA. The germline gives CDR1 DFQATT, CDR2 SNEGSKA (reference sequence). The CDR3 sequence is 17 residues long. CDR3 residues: CSARDPARQGITGELFF.

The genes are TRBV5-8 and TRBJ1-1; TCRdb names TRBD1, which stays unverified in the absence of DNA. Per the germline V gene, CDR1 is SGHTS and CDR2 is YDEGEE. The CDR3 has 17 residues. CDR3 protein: CASSPQWDVIMNTEAFF.

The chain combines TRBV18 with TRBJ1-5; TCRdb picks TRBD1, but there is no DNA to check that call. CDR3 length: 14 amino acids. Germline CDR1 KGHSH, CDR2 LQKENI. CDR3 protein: CASSPGRTGQPQHF.

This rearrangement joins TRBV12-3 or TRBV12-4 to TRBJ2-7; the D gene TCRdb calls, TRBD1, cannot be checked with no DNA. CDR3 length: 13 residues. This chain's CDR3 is CASSRGDSLLQYF.

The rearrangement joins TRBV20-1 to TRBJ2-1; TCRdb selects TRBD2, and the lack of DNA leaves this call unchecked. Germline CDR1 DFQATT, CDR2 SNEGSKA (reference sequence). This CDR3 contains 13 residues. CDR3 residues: CSARQGLNNEQFF.

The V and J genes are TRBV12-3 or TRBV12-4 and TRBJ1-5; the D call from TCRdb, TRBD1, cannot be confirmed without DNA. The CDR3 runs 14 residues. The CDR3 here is CASSTKTGSQPQHF.

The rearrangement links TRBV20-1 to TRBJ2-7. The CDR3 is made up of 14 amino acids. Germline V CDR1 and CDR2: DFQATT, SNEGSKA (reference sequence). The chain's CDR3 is CSVTRMDSSYEQYF.

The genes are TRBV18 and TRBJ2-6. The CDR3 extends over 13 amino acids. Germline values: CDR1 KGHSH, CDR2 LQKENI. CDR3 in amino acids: CASSPSGANVLTF. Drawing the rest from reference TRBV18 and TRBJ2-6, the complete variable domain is NAGVMQNPRHLVRRRGQEARLRCSPMKGHSHVYWYRQLPEEGLKFMVYLQKENIIDESGMPKERFSAEFPKEGPSILRIQQVVRGDSAAYFCASSPSGANVLTFGAGSRLTVL.

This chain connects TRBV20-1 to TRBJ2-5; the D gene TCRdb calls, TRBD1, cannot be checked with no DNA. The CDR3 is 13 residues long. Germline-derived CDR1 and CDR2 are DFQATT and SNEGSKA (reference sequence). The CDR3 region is CSARVRGKETQYF.

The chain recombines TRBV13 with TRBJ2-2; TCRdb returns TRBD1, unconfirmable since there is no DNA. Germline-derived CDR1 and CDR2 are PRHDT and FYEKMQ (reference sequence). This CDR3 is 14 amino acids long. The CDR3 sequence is CASSPYPADGELFF. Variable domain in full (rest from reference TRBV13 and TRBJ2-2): AAGVIQSPRHLIKEKRETATLKCYPIPRHDTVYWYQQGPGQDPQFLISFYEKMQSDKGSIPDRFSAQQFSDYHSELNMSSLELGDSALYFCASSPYPADGELFFGEGSRLTVL.

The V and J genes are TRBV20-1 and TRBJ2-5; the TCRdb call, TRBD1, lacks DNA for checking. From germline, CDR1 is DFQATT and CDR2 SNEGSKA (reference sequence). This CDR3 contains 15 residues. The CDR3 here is CSATLEGAKRETQYF.

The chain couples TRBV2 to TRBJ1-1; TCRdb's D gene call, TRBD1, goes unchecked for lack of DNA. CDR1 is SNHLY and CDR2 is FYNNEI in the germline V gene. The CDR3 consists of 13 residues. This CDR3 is CASSQTGSTEAFF.

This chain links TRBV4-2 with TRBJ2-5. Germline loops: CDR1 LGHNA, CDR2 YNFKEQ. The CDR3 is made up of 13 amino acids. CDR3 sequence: CASSTSQGETQYF.

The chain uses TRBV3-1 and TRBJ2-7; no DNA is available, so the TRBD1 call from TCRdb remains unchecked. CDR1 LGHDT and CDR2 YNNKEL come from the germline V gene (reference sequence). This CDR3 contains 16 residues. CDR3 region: CASSPSDRGRLGEQYF.

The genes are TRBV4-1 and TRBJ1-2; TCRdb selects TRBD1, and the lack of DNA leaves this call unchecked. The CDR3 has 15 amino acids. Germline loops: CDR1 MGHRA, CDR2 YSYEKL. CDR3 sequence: CASSQARGGYYGYTF.

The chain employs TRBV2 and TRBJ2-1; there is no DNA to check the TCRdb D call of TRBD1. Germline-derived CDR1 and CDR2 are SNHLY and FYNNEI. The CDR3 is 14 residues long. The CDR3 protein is CASRKRDSYNEQFF. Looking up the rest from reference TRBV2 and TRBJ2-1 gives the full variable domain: EPEVTQTPSHQVTQMGQEVILRCVPISNHLYFYWYRQILGQKVEFLVSFYNNEISEKSEIFDDQFSVERPDGSNFTLKIRSTKLEDSAMYFCASRKRDSYNEQFFGPGTRLTVL.

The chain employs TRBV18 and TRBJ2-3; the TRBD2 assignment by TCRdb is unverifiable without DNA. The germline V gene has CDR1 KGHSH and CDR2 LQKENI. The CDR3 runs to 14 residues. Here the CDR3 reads CASSRTSGGDTQYF.

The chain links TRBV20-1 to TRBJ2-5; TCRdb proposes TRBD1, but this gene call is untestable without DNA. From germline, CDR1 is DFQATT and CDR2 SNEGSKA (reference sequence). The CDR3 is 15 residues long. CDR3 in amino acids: CSASGRAGGTETQYF.

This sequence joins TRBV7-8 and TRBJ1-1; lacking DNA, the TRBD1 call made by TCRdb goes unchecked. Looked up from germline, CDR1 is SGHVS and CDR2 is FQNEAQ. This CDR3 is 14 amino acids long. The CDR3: CASSPGRRNTEAFF.

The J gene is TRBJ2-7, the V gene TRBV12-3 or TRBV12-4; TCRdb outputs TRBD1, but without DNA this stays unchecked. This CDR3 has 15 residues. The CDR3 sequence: CASSAGQVSFYEQYF.

The chain's CDR3 is CASVPGGANTGELFF. V is TRBV9 and J is TRBJ2-2; TCRdb proposes TRBD1, but this gene call is untestable without DNA. Per the germline V gene, CDR1 is SGDLS and CDR2 is YYNGEE. CDR3 size: 15 residues.

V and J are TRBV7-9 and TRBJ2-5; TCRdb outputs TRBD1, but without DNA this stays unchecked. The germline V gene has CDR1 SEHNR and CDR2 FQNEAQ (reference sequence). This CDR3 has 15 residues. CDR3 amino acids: CASSLWGGRQETQYF. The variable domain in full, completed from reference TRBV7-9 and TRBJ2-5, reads DTGVSQNPRHKITKRGQNVTFRCDPISEHNRLYWYRQTLGQGPEFLTYFQNEAQLEKSRLLSDRFSAERPKGSFSTLEIQRTEQGDSAMYLCASSLWGGRQETQYFGPGTRLLVL.

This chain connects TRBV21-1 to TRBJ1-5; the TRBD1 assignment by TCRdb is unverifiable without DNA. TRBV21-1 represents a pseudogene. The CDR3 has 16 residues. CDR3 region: CASSKEGYYSNQPQHF.

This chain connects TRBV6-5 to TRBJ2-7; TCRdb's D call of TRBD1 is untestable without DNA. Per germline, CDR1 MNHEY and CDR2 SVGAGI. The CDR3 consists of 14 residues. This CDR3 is CASSYLGTGVSQYF.

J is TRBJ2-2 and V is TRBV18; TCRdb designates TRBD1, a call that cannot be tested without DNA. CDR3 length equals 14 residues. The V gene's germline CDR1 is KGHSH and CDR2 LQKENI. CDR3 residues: CASSPPERPGELFF.

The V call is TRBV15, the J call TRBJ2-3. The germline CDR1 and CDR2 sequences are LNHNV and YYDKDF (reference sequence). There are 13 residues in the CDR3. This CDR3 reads CATSGRSTDTQYF.

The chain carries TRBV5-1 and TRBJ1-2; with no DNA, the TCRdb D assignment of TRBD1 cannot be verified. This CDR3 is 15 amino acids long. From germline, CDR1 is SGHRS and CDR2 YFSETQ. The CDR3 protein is CASSLVGGADYGYTF.

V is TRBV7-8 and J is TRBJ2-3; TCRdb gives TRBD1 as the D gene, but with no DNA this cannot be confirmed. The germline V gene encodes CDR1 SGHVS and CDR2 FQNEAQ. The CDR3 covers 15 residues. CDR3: CASSWGGPKEDTQYF.

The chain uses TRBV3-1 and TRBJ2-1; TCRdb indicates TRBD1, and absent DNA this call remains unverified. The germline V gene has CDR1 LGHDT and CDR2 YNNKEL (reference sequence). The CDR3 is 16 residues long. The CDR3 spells CASSQGAGLMNNEQFF.